A selection of T cell receptor beta chains follows, all from one sample in a study of post-analysis software for immune sequencing data. TCRdb independently ran MiXCR on the PCR reads; one entry per CDR3 protein. The sample yields about 680,000 distinct CDR3 sequences, 59% seen once. The specimen sequenced was blood. All receptors derive from a girl aged 2 to 9 with multiple sclerosis. Each CDR3 is given with its conserved first and last residue. A D gene is named only where the DNA matches it firmly. Not all rows give a size; the values are once, few, many and, for expanded clones, a class.

d_gene	abundance	j_gene	v_gene	CDR3nt	CDR3aa
NA	NA	TRBJ2-3	TRBV5-1	TGCGCCAGCAGCTTTTCCAGCCCGACAGCAGGCACAGATACGCAGTATTTT	CASSFSSPTAGTDTQYF
NA	NA	TRBJ2-1	TRBV9	TGTGCCAGCAGCGGGGGCGGGAATTCGTACAATGAGCAGTTCTTC	CASSGGGNSYNEQFF
NA	NA	TRBJ1-2	TRBV7-2	TGTGCCGTCCGGTCTGAGGGCGGTAATGGCTACACCTTC	CAVRSEGGNGYTF
NA	few	TRBJ1-2	TRBV28	TGTGCCAGCGGCAGTGACTACACCTTC	CASGSDYTF
TRBD2	NA	TRBJ2-3	TRBV10-3	TGTGCCATCAGTGTAGAAAGACTAGCGGGGGGAAGGACGCAGTATTTT	CAISVERLAGGRTQYF
NA	NA	TRBJ1-1	TRBV20-1	TGCAGTGCTAGGAGTGGGCAGAGAAACACTGAAGCTTTCTTT	CSARSGQRNTEAFF
NA	NA	TRBJ2-7	TRBV11-1	TGTGCCAGCAGCTCCGGGGCTCTCGAGCAGTACTTC	CASSSGALEQYF
NA	NA	TRBJ2-3	TRBV12-3/TRBV12-4	TGTGCCAGCAGCATAGTCGGGAGTGCAAAAGATACGCAGTATTTT	CASSIVGSAKDTQYF
TRBD1	few	TRBJ1-5	TRBV29-1	TGCAGCGTTAACGGACAGGGGAGCAATCAGCCCCAGCATTTT	CSVNGQGSNQPQHF
TRBD1	NA	TRBJ2-1	TRBV12-3/TRBV12-4	TGTGCCAGCAGACCACAGGGGGCAGTCGGTAATGAGCAGTTCTTC	CASRPQGAVGNEQFF
TRBD2	few	TRBJ2-5	TRBV29-1	TGCAGCGTTGATAGCGGGGGGACCCAGTACTTC	CSVDSGGTQYF
NA	NA	TRBJ2-3	TRBV2	TGTGCCAGCAGTGGGGGTAGCTCGGATACGCAGTATTTT	CASSGGSSDTQYF
NA	few	TRBJ2-5	TRBV12-3/TRBV12-4	TGTGCCAGCAGTCCCCCGACAGGAGAGACCCAGTACTTC	CASSPPTGETQYF
NA	NA	TRBJ1-4	TRBV7-9	TGTGCCAGCAGCTCGATGGCCCGGCCGGGGCGGTTGATAAAACTGTTTTTT	CASSSMARPGRLIKLFF
TRBD1	few	TRBJ1-2	TRBV29-1	TGCAGCGTTGAGCAGGGGGCAGGGTATGGCTACACCTTC	CSVEQGAGYGYTF
NA	NA	TRBJ1-1	TRBV29-1	TGCAGCGTTGAAGATCCCACTGAAGCTTTCTTT	CSVEDPTEAFF
TRBD2	NA	TRBJ2-2	TRBV20-1	TGCAGTGCTAGTATAGCGGGGGGCACCGGGGAGCTGTTTTTT	CSASIAGGTGELFF
TRBD2	NA	TRBJ2-5	TRBV7-2	TGTGCCAGCAGCTTAGCCCCCGAGGGAGGGGAGACCCAGTACTTC	CASSLAPEGGETQYF
TRBD1	NA	TRBJ2-7	TRBV20-1	TGCAGTGCTAGGACAGGGGGAGAAGGCGAGCAGTACTTC	CSARTGGEGEQYF
NA	NA	TRBJ2-1	TRBV29-1	TGCAGCGTGGTCCGCGACACCGCTATAGGTGAGCAGTTCTTC	CSVVRDTAIGEQFF
NA	few	TRBJ2-7	TRBV12-3/TRBV12-4	TGTGCCAGCAGTTTACCCCCCAACCCGGTGCAGTACTTC	CASSLPPNPVQYF
TRBD2	NA	TRBJ2-1	TRBV7-3	TGTGCCAGCAGCACCCGACACGCGGGAGGGGAGCAGTTCTTC	CASSTRHAGGEQFF
NA	NA	TRBJ2-1	TRBV29-1	TGCAGCGTTGTACGGGGAAATGAGCAGTTCTTC	CSVVRGNEQFF
NA	NA	TRBJ1-1	TRBV15	TGTGCCACCAGCATCGACCCTACGGTCCACACTGAAGCTTTCTTT	CATSIDPTVHTEAFF